A selection of T cell receptor beta chains follows, all from one sample in a study of T cell changes during pregnancy in multiple sclerosis. The method was immunoSEQ multiplex PCR; TCRdb's version includes in-frame clones alone and lacks a portion of them. The sample lists around 69,000 clones, roughly 92% occurring once. Sequencing used peripheral blood, obtained in the third trimester of pregnancy. These receptors were taken from a female donor in good health, enrolled as a control in a pregnancy study. CDR3s include the opening cysteine and the closing phenylalanine or tryptophan. Each record gives: D gene, clone size, V gene, J gene, CDR3 protein, CDR3 DNA. The D gene is left open where the match is weak. The size field is filled for only some rows; it gives once, few, many or a size class.

-,-,TRBV29-1,TRBJ1-2,CSVGSDVQGYTF,TGCAGCGTTGGATCCGACGTACAGGGCTACACCTTC
TRBD1,-,TRBV5-1,TRBJ2-7,CASSRDRGTRGQYF,TGCGCCAGCAGCAGGGACAGGGGGACGCGAGGGCAGTACTTC
-,-,TRBV29-1,TRBJ2-7,CSALPALPAGKQYF,TGCAGCGCCCTCCCGGCCCTACCGGCCGGGAAGCAGTACTTC
TRBD2,-,TRBV30,TRBJ2-7,CAWSGGLAAEQYF,TGTGCCTGGAGTGGGGGACTAGCGGCCGAGCAGTACTTC
-,-,TRBV18,TRBJ1-1,CASSPAGGGGVNTEAFF,TGTGCCAGCTCCCCCGCGGGGGGTGGAGGCGTGAACACTGAAGCTTTCTTT
-,few,TRBV6-5,TRBJ1-5,CASSYSPGNQPQHF,TGTGCCAGCAGTTACTCCCCGGGGAATCAGCCCCAGCATTTT
-,-,TRBV5-1,TRBJ2-5,CASSLLGHLAETQYF,TGCGCCAGCAGCCTCCTGGGGCATCTAGCGGAGACCCAGTACTTC
-,-,TRBV7-8,TRBJ2-7,CASSLVGGDPYEQYF,TGTGCCAGCAGCTTAGTTGGCGGAGACCCCTACGAGCAGTACTTC
TRBD2,-,TRBV7-9,TRBJ2-7,CASSPVQVLSGRAYEQYF,TGTGCCAGCAGCCCGGTGCAGGTATTGAGCGGGAGGGCCTACGAGCAGTACTTC
-,-,TRBV7-2,TRBJ2-7,CASSLPGTLSYEQYF,TGTGCCAGCAGCCTGCCCGGGACTCTCTCCTACGAGCAGTACTTC
-,-,TRBV25-1,TRBJ2-5,CATMGSGVETQYF,TGTGCCACCATGGGTTCGGGGGTGGAGACCCAGTACTTC
-,-,TRBV5-8,TRBJ2-3,CASSLYQSSTDTQYF,TGTGCCAGCAGCTTGTATCAGTCTAGCACAGATACGCAGTATTTT
TRBD2,-,TRBV29-1,TRBJ2-5,CSVELLAGGNQETQYF,TGCAGCGTTGAATTACTAGCGGGAGGGAACCAAGAGACCCAGTACTTC
-,once,TRBV30,TRBJ2-6,CAWSQGLSSGANVLTF,TGTGCCTGGAGTCAGGGGTTGAGCTCTGGGGCCAACGTCCTGACTTTC
TRBD2,-,TRBV2,TRBJ2-2,CASSEALRGAGELFF,TGTGCCAGCAGTGAAGCGCTTCGGGGGGCCGGGGAGCTGTTTTTT
-,-,TRBV21-1,TRBJ2-7,CASSRRDSAEEQYF,TGTGCCAGCAGCAGAAGGGACAGCGCTGAGGAGCAGTACTTC